The subject of this entry is one TCR beta chain. This sample stems from a study of shared clonotypes between healthy human individuals. In the original analysis: ImmunoSEQ supplied junction-only sequences lacking quality scores, so filtering was different. The table came from immunoSEQ multiplex PCR; TCRdb's copy has only in-frame clones and leaves some out. V, J and clone size are those of that table, while D and trimming were read from the DNA. The sample has about 2.3 million clones, 85% to 95% seen once; the top ten hold 0.37%. Donors were healthy HIV-negative adults without recently reported acute infections or vaccinations. The CD4+ fraction was divided into a CD45RA+ naive subset and a CD45RA-negative memory subset. Germline V lookup: CDR1 SGHTA, CDR2 FQGNSA. Trimming removed 5 bases from V and 2 bases from J; junction bases left unmatched: 7. This CDR3 has 16 residues.

What was sequenced was naive CD4+ T cells from PBMCs. The subset: CD45RA+ positively selected. The receptor's source is a man aged 18 to 29 in good health. Some clones in this sample may be carry-over from other donors' samples. V is TRBV7-2 and J is TRBJ2-3, with TRBD2 matching 10 bases. The CDR3 protein is CASSASGSLTTDTQYF. The CDR3 DNA is TGTGCCAGCAGCGCTAGCGGGAGTCTTACCACAGATACGCAGTATTTT.